This TCR beta chain was recovered during a study of tumor-infiltrating lymphocytes in primary liver carcinoma. Study conclusions and caveats: Relative to blood, tumors carried a significantly larger fraction of the repertoire in their top 250 clones (p = 0.039). Present in all five tumor regions were only about 7.5-25% of the top clones.

By its share, this clonotype is medium-sized. Its specificity is not known. The roughly 19-33 mg bulk tissue piece was not sorted before simultaneous RNA and DNA extraction. A constant-region primer served to make TCR beta cDNA from approximately 490 ng total RNA. Construction of TCR beta libraries relied on three successive nested multiplex PCR rounds employing slightly modified ARM-PCR. A C-beta reverse primer and TRBV1-TRBV30 forward primers served in each of the first two PCR rounds, at about 10 cycles apiece. TCRdb processed the multiplex PCR reads anew with MiXCR; each CDR3 protein has one entry. The table has approximately 73,000 distinct CDR3 sequences, about 70% seen once. The CDR3 sequence is 14 residues long. The V segment lost 1 base and the J segment 6 bases; nucleotides outside the gene matches: 3. In germline, CDR1 is SGHAT, CDR2 FQNNGV.

The sequence was collected from a man aged 35 to 55 with primary liver carcinoma and hepatitis B virus infection. Sequenced input: liver tumor tissue from sampling region 4. Subset meaning: tumor region T4, right-lateral pole. This rearrangement joins TRBV11-2 to TRBJ2-7; TRBD2 matches 10 bases. CDR3 amino acids: CASSLGTSGLEQYF. CDR3 sequence (DNA): TGTGCCAGCAGCTTAGGGACTAGCGGCCTCGAGCAGTACTTC. Full variable domain (missing parts from reference TRBV11-2 and TRBJ2-7): EAGVAQSPRYKIIEKRQSVAFWCNPISGHATLYWYQQILGQGPKLLIQFQNNGVVDDSQLPKDRFSAERLKGVDSTLKIQPAKLEDSAVYLCASSLGTSGLEQYFGPGTRLTVT.